These T cell receptor beta chains were read from a single sample in a study of T cells in Graves' hyperthyroidism and ophthalmopathy. TCRdb independently ran MiXCR on the multiplex PCR reads; one entry per CDR3 protein. The sample lists approximately 640,000 distinct CDR3 sequences; 15% to 20% were seen once. The specimen sequenced was blood. The receptors here all came from a man aged 50 or older with Graves' hyperthyroidism. Each CDR3 is given with its conserved first and last residue. A D gene is named only where the DNA matches it firmly. Clone size is stated in some rows and not others, as once, few, many or a class when expanded.

abundance,d_gene,j_gene,v_gene,CDR3nt,CDR3aa
.,TRBD1,TRBJ1-2,TRBV10-3,TGTGCCATCAGTGGTGGGACAGGGAAGACGGCTAACTATGGCTACACCTTC,CAISGGTGKTANYGYTF
few,TRBD2,TRBJ2-6,TRBV7-3,TGTGCCAGCAGCCCTAGGGGTAGCGGGAGTTCTGGGGCCAACGTCCTGACTTTC,CASSPRGSGSSGANVLTF
.,TRBD2,TRBJ2-2,TRBV6-2/TRBV6-3,TGTGCCAGCAGTTACGTAGCGGGGGACACCGGGGAGCTGTTTTTT,CASSYVAGDTGELFF
.,.,TRBJ1-5,TRBV2,TGTGCCAGCAGCCCGTGGGGGGCTCGCAATCAGCCCCAGCATTTT,CASSPWGARNQPQHF
few,TRBD2,TRBJ2-1,TRBV24-1,TGTGCCACCAGTGATCGAAAGCCGGGACTAGCGAACAATGAGCAGTTCTTC,CATSDRKPGLANNEQFF
many,TRBD1,TRBJ2-1,TRBV12-3/TRBV12-4,TGTGCCAGCAGCATGGGACAGGGGACGAACAATGAGCAGTTCTTC,CASSMGQGTNNEQFF
few,TRBD1,TRBJ1-5,TRBV5-8,TGTGCCAGCAGCTTGTCCCTGGGACAGGGCCTTAATCAGCCCCAGCATTTT,CASSLSLGQGLNQPQHF
.,.,TRBJ1-5,TRBV7-9,TGTGCCAGCAGCTTAGACTGGGGGAATCAGCCCCAGCATTTT,CASSLDWGNQPQHF
.,TRBD1,TRBJ2-7,TRBV30,TGTGCCTGGGGCAGGGGGTTAGAATACGAGCAGTACTTC,CAWGRGLEYEQYF
few,.,TRBJ1-3,TRBV20-1,TGCAGTGCCAGAACTTACAGGGATGGAAACACCATATATTTT,CSARTYRDGNTIYF
many,.,TRBJ2-7,TRBV20-1,TGCAGTGCTAGTATGGGAGTCAAGGACAATTCCTACGAGCAGTACTTC,CSASMGVKDNSYEQYF
few,.,TRBJ1-1,TRBV7-2,TGTGCCAGCAGCTTATTTAGCGGGGTTACTGAAGCTTTCTTT,CASSLFSGVTEAFF
many,.,TRBJ2-7,TRBV20-1,TGCAGTGCTAGTCAGGGCGTTAGAAGCTCCTACGAGCAGTACTTC,CSASQGVRSSYEQYF
many,TRBD1,TRBJ1-6,TRBV28,TGTGCCAGCAGTTCGCCCGGACAGGGCTATAATTCACCCCTCCACTTT,CASSSPGQGYNSPLHF
many,TRBD1,TRBJ1-1,TRBV7-3,TGTGCCAGCAGCCGGGGGGGGACAGAATCGAACACTGAAGCTTTCTTT,CASSRGGTESNTEAFF
many,TRBD2,TRBJ2-7,TRBV28,TGTGCCAGCAGTTTGCAGACTAGCGGGATGGTCCTCTCCTACGAGCAGTACTTC,CASSLQTSGMVLSYEQYF
.,.,TRBJ2-1,TRBV25-1,TGTGCCAGCAGTATAACGGGGGGCGCCTACAATGAGCAGTTCTTC,CASSITGGAYNEQFF
.,.,TRBJ2-5,TRBV19,TGTGCCAGTAGTATATCTGGGGCGCGGGGTGAGACCCAGTACTTC,CASSISGARGETQYF
.,TRBD2,TRBJ2-2,TRBV20-1,TGCAGTGCAGCGGGGGCGGGAGGGCTGGACACCGGGGAGCTGTTTTTT,CSAAGAGGLDTGELFF
.,TRBD1,TRBJ1-6,TRBV10-3,TGTGCCATCAGTGAGAAGGCGGGACAGAATAATTCACCCCTCCACTTT,CAISEKAGQNNSPLHF
.,.,TRBJ2-7,TRBV4-3,TGCGCCAGCAGCCAAGAATTCGGGGGTGGCGAGCAGTACTTC,CASSQEFGGGEQYF
.,TRBD1,TRBJ2-1,TRBV7-9,TGTGCCAGCAGCTCCTTGAGGGACAGGGGCTACAATGAGCAGTTCTTC,CASSSLRDRGYNEQFF
.,.,TRBJ2-6,TRBV11-2,TGTGCCAGCAGCTTAGGGGGCCCCCCTGGGGCCAACGTCCTGACTTTC,CASSLGGPPGANVLTF
many,TRBD2,TRBJ2-3,TRBV20-1,TGCAGTGCTAGAGATTGGGGACTAACTACAGATACGCAGTATTTT,CSARDWGLTTDTQYF
.,TRBD1,TRBJ2-7,TRBV5-4,TGTGCCAGCAGCTTGGTGGCAGGGGGAATTCACGAGCAGTACTTC,CASSLVAGGIHEQYF
many,.,TRBJ1-6,TRBV2,TGTGCCAGCGCGGTATCTATGGATAATTCACCCCTCCACTTT,CASAVSMDNSPLHF
.,.,TRBJ2-3,TRBV7-9,TGTGCCAGCAGCTTAGACAGAACCAGAACAGATACGCAGTATTTT,CASSLDRTRTDTQYF
.,TRBD1,TRBJ2-7,TRBV27,TGTGCCAGCAGTTTATTGGACAGGGTGGGCTACGAGCAGTACTTC,CASSLLDRVGYEQYF
many,.,TRBJ1-5,TRBV6-1,TGTGCCAGCAGTGAATCGCAGTGGGCTGGGAATCAGCCCCAGCATTTT,CASSESQWAGNQPQHF
many,.,TRBJ2-1,TRBV7-2,TGTGCCAGCGTGGGGCAATCAGGTGGTGAGCAGTTCTTC,CASVGQSGGEQFF